These 20 T cell receptor beta chains share one sample of origin, sequenced in a study of T cells in Graves' hyperthyroidism and ophthalmopathy. Regions amplified from RNA transcripts were the TCR beta CDR3 regions. When the TCR CDR3 underwent first-round RT-PCR, the HTBI primer set was used. In TCRdb, the multiplex PCR reads were re-called with MiXCR into one record per CDR3 protein. Among some 370,000 distinct CDR3 sequences listed, roughly 13% were seen once. Sequencing used blood. Receptors were obtained from a man aged 50 to 59 with Graves' ophthalmopathy.

This clonotype was observed a handful of times. This chain uses TRBV29-1 with TRBJ1-5; no clear D gene. Germline assignment: CDR1 SQVTM and CDR2 ANQGSEA. CDR3 length: 13 residues. Trimming removed 4 bases at V and 0 bases at J, with 7 bases between. Here the CDR3 reads CSVGEDSNQPQHF. In DNA, the CDR3 is TGCAGCGTTGGCGAGGATAGCAATCAGCCCCAGCATTTT. Together with reference TRBV29-1 and TRBJ1-5, the CDR3 gives the full variable domain: SAVISQKPSRDICQRGTSLTIQCQVDSQVTMMFWYRQQPGQSLTLIATANQGSEATYESGFVIDKFPISRPNLTFSTLTVSNMSPEDSSIYLCSVGEDSNQPQHFGDGTRLSIL.

This clonotype came up once. The gene calls are TRBV10-3 and TRBJ2-5, with 7 positions matching TRBD2. V trimming: 8 bases; J trimming: 5 bases; junction bases outside the gene matches: 17. This CDR3 spans 16 amino acids. Germline V gives CDR1 ENHRY, CDR2 SYGVKD. The CDR3 sequence is CAIGLTSGRALETQYF. The CDR3 DNA follows: TGTGCCATCGGTCTGACCTCTGGGAGGGCCCTGGAGACCCAGTACTTC.

This clonotype was seen at least ten times. The chain has TRBV30 and TRBJ2-1; D unclear. Trimming stripped 4 bases from V and 6 bases from J, with 10 bases between. The CDR3 is made up of 12 amino acids. Germline V lookup: CDR1 GTSNPN, CDR2 SVGIG (reference sequence). The CDR3 spells CAWTHSVNEQFF. The DNA of the CDR3 is TGTGCCTGGACCCACTCCGTCAATGAGCAGTTCTTC.

The CDR3 spells CASSLPGTSAYNEQFF. As DNA, the CDR3 is TGTGCCAGCAGCTTACCCGGGACTAGCGCATACAATGAGCAGTTCTTC. The chain joins TRBV7-9 to TRBJ2-1; 10 positions match TRBD2. Germline V gives CDR1 SEHNR, CDR2 FQNEAQ (reference sequence). This CDR3 region has 16 residues. V shed 2 bases, J shed 4 bases, and the junction held 5 bases outside the gene matches.

This clonotype was seen ten or more times. The chain employs TRBV24-1 and TRBJ2-3; D possibly uses TRBD1 or TRBD2 (6 bases each). CDR3 length: 17 amino acids. The germline V gene has CDR1 KGHDR and CDR2 SFDVKD. V shed 8 bases and J shed 2 bases, with 22 bases lying between them. In nucleotides, the CDR3 is TGTGCCACCATGTATCGGGGGCCAAGCAAAATCACAGATACGCAGTATTTT. Translating it yields CATMYRGPSKITDTQYF.

This rearrangement joins TRBV6-1 to TRBJ2-7; 8 bases match TRBD2. The V gene end was trimmed by 1 base and the J gene end by 7 bases; junction bases not matched to a gene: 15. Germline V lookup: CDR1 MNHNS, CDR2 SASEGT. CDR3 length equals 17 residues. The CDR3 here is CASSEGWGTSGGVEQYF. For the CDR3, the DNA is TGTGCCAGCAGTGAAGGCTGGGGTACTAGCGGAGGCGTAGAGCAGTACTTC.

This clonotype was detected only a few times. The chain couples TRBV27 to TRBJ2-1, with D possibly matching TRBD2 (6 bases). This CDR3 spans 15 amino acids. The V and J ends lost 2 bases and 7 bases respectively, with 15 bases between them. Germline CDR1 and CDR2: MNHEY and SMNVEV (reference sequence). In DNA, the CDR3 is TGTGCCAGCAGTTTAATCGGGAGAGCTTGGAATGAGCAGTTCTTC. Amino acids: CASSLIGRAWNEQFF.

The rearrangement links TRBV4-2 to TRBJ2-5; 8 nucleotides align to TRBD2. This CDR3 is built from 18 residues. V lost 1 base to trimming and J lost 2 bases; unmatched junction nucleotides: 12. Per germline, CDR1 LGHNA and CDR2 YNFKEQ. CDR3 nucleotide sequence: TGTGCCAGCAGCCAAGGGCTAGCGGGCACCCGGGCGCAAGAGACCCAGTACTTC. The encoded protein is CASSQGLAGTRAQETQYF.

This clonotype was counted ten times or more. The chain recombines TRBV30 with TRBJ2-7, with no clear D. Per germline, CDR1 GTSNPN and CDR2 SVGIG (reference sequence). The CDR3 loop spans 12 amino acids. V was shortened by 1 base and J by 2 bases, with 6 bases between the two germline ends. CDR3 residues: CAWSADTYEQYF. The DNA of the CDR3 is TGTGCCTGGAGTGCCGACACCTACGAGCAGTACTTC.

In its sample, this clonotype was seen a few times. The CDR3 sequence: CASSAGAEAFF. In DNA, the CDR3 is TGTGCCAGCTCTGCAGGAGCTGAAGCTTTCTTT. V and J are TRBV27 and TRBJ1-1; D remains unclear. This CDR3 is 11 amino acids long. V lost 8 bases and J 6 bases, leaving 10 bases between the germline ends. From germline, CDR1 is MNHEY and CDR2 SMNVEV (reference sequence).

The chain has TRBV6-1 and TRBJ2-1; D gene unclear. The V gene's germline CDR1 is MNHNS and CDR2 SASEGT. CDR3 length: 13 residues. Between the trimmed V and J ends, which lost 5 bases and 10 bases, there was a span of 15 bases. The CDR3 DNA reads as TGTGCCAGCAGTCGAACTGACGAAGACGAGCAGTTCTTC. It specifies CASSRTDEDEQFF.

This clonotype has ten or more counts. The chain joins TRBV5-1 to TRBJ2-1, with D perhaps being TRBD1 or TRBD2 (8 bases each). This CDR3 spans 19 amino acids. Trimming took 4 bases from V and 10 from J, leaving 33 bases between them. From germline, CDR1 is SGHRS and CDR2 YFSETQ. The CDR3 region is CASSPGQEGLAGPPEEQFF. CDR3 DNA sequence: TGCGCCAGCAGCCCGGGACAGGAAGGGCTAGCGGGCCCTCCTGAGGAGCAGTTCTTC.

There are a few counts of this clonotype. The chain is built from TRBV3-1 and TRBJ1-6, with D perhaps matching TRBD1 (6 bases). V lost 4 bases, J lost 3 bases, and 13 bases lay in between. The CDR3 extends over 16 amino acids. Germline V gives CDR1 LGHDT, CDR2 YNNKEL (reference sequence). Written as DNA, the CDR3 is TGTGCCAGCAGCCCCACCGGGGGCGACTATAATTCACCCCTCCACTTT. This gives the protein CASSPTGGDYNSPLHF.

This clonotype has a count of ten or more. The CDR3 spells CASSWNRDRPYEQYF. The CDR3 region has the DNA TGTGCCAGCAGCTGGAACCGGGACAGACCCTACGAGCAGTACTTC. The chain recombines TRBV7-9 with TRBJ2-7, with 7 bases identical to TRBD1. Trimming cost V 4 bases and J 2 bases; bases outside gene matches: 8. This CDR3 contains 15 residues. Germline loops: CDR1 SEHNR, CDR2 FQNEAQ (reference sequence). Drawing the rest from reference TRBV7-9 and TRBJ2-7, the complete variable domain is DTGVSQNPRHKITKRGQNVTFRCDPISEHNRLYWYRQTLGQGPEFLTYFQNEAQLEKSRLLSDRFSAERPKGSFSTLEIQRTEQGDSAMYLCASSWNRDRPYEQYFGPGTRLTVT.

This clonotype was observed many times. V is TRBV2 and J is TRBJ1-1, with a tentative D call TRBD1 (6 bases). Deletions cut 6 bases from V and 6 bases from J, with 17 bases between. The CDR3 extends over 14 amino acids. Germline-derived CDR1 and CDR2 are SNHLY and FYNNEI. The CDR3 coding sequence is TGTGCCAGCAGCGTTCCTACAGGGTTCGCTGAAGCTTTCTTT. Translating it yields CASSVPTGFAEAFF.

In regard to this clonotype: Being one base from a much bigger clone, this may be a read error. The chain has TRBV7-9 and TRBJ1-3, with D perhaps TRBD1 (5 bases). The CDR3 has 17 residues. Germline lookup yields CDR1 SEHNR and CDR2 FQNEAQ (reference sequence). For the CDR3, the DNA is TGTGCCAGCAGCCCTTTCGGGGCAGGCATCTCTGGAAACATCATATATTTT. Its protein is CASSPFGAGISGNIIYF.

This clonotype was seen a handful of times. The chain recombines TRBV5-1 with TRBJ2-7, with TRBD1 as a possible D gene (6 bases). The germline gives CDR1 SGHRS, CDR2 YFSETQ. This CDR3 spans 16 amino acids. Trimming shortened V by 4 bases and J by 0 bases, and 17 bases separated the two germline ends. CDR3 nucleotides: TGCGCCAGCAGCCCGAACACAGGGAAAGACTCCTACGAGCAGTACTTC. Protein product: CASSPNTGKDSYEQYF.

The chain employs TRBV12-5 and TRBJ2-2, with D uncertain. There are 13 residues in the CDR3. Trimming removed 6 bases at V and 2 bases at J, with 7 bases between. Germline values: CDR1 LGHNT, CDR2 FRNRAP. This CDR3 reads CASGLINTGELFF. Written as DNA, the CDR3 is TGTGCTAGTGGGCTCATCAACACCGGGGAGCTGTTTTTT.

There are many counts of this clonotype. The V and J genes are TRBV3-1 and TRBJ2-7; D gene ambiguous. Germline loops: CDR1 LGHDT, CDR2 YNNKEL (reference sequence). This CDR3 region has 11 residues. V was clipped by 7 bases and J by 5 bases, with 9 bases between them. For the CDR3, the DNA is TGTGCCAGCACCCGTCAGAACGAGCAGTACTTC. It specifies CASTRQNEQYF.

Ten or more counts support this clonotype. The CDR3, as DNA: TGCAGTGGGGGAGGGGTCACTGAAGCTTTCTTT. This sequence encodes CSGGGVTEAFF. The rearrangement links TRBV29-1 to TRBJ1-1; D perhaps matches TRBD1 (5 bases). Germline assignment: CDR1 SQVTM and CDR2 ANQGSEA. The CDR3 is 11 residues long.